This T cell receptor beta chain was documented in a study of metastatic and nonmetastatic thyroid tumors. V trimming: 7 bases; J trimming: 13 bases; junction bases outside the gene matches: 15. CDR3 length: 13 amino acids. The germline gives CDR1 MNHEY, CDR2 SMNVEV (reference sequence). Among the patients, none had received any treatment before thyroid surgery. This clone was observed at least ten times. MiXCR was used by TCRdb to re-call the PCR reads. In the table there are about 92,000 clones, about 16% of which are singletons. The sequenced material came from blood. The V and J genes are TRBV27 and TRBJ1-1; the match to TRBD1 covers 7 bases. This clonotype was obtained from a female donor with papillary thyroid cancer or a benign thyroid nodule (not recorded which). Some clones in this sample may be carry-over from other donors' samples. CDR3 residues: CASTFRGGFRVFF. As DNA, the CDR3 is TGTGCCAGCACCTTCAGGGGGGGCTTTAGGGTTTTCTTT.